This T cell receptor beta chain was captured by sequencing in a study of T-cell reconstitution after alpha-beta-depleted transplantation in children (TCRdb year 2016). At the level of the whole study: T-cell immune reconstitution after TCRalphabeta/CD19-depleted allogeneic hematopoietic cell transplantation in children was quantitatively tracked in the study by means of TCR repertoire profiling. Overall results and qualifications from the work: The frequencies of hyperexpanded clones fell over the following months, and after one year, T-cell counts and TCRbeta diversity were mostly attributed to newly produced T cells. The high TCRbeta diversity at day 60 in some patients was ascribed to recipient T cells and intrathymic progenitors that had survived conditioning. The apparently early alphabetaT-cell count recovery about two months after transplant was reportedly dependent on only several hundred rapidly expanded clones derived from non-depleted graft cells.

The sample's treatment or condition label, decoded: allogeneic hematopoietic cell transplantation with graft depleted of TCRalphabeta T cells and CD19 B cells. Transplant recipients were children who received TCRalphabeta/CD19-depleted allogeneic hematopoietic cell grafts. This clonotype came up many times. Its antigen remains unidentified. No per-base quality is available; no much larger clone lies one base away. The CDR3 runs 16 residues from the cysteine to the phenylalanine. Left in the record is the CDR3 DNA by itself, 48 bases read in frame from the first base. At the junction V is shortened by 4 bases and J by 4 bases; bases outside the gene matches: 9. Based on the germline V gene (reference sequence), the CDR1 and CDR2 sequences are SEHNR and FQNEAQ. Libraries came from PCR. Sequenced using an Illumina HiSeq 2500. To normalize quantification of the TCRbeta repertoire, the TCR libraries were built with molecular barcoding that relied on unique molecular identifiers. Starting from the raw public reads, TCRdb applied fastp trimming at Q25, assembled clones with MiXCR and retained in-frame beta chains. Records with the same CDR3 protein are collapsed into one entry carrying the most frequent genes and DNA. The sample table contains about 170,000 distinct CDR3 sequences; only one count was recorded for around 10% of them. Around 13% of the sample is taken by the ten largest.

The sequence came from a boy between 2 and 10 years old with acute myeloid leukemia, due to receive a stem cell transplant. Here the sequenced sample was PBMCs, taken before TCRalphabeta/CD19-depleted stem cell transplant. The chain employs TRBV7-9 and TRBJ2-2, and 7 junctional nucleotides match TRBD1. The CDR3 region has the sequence CASSSLTGSATGELFF. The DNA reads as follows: TGTGCCAGCAGCTCCTTGACAGGGTCCGCCACCGGGGAGCTGTTTTTT.